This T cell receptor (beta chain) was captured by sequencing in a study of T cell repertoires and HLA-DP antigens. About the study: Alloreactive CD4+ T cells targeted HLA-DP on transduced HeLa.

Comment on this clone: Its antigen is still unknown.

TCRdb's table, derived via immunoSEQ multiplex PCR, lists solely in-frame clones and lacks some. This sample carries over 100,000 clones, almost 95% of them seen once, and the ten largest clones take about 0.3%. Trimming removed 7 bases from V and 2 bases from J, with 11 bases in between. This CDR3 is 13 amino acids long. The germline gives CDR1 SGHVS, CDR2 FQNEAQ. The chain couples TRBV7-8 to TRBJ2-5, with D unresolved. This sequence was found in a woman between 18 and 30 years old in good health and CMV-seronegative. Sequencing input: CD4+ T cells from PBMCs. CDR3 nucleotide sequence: TGTGCCAGCACCCTGATAGTGCAAGAGACCCAGTACTTC. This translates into CASTLIVQETQYF. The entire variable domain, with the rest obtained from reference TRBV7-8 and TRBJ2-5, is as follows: GAGVSQSPRYKVAKRGQDVALRCDPISGHVSLFWYQQALGQGPEFLTYFQNEAQLDKSGLPSDRFFAERPEGSVSTLKIQRTQQEDSAVYLCASTLIVQETQYFGPGTRLLVL.